Following are 10 T cell receptor beta chains from one sample sequenced in a study of T cell responses to AZD1222 COVID-19 vaccine. Method: immunoSEQ multiplex PCR; TCRdb's copy keeps in-frame clones and lacks some. The repertoire consists of about 110,000 clones, with approximately 90% occurring once and the leading ten covering roughly 2.5%. The sample here was peripheral blood, taken on day 0 of AZD1222 vaccination. These receptors came from an adult in good health.

The chain recombines TRBV6-2 or TRBV6-3 with TRBJ2-2; D unresolved. Deletions cut 2 bases from V and 6 bases from J, with 4 bases between. CDR1 and CDR2 (germline): MNHEY, SVGEGT. This CDR3 contains 12 residues. CDR3 amino acids: CASSYPPGELFF. CDR3 bases: TGTGCCAGCAGTTACCCTCCCGGGGAGCTGTTTTTT.

This rearrangement joins TRBV4-2 to TRBJ1-1; a possible D gene is TRBD1 (6 bases). V lost 0 bases and J 0 bases, leaving 11 bases between the germline ends. CDR1 is LGHNA and CDR2 is YNFKEQ in the germline V gene. The CDR3 length is 16 residues. The CDR3 nucleotides read TGTGCCAGCAGCCAAGATTGGGGGCGCATGAACACTGAAGCTTTCTTT. Its protein product is CASSQDWGRMNTEAFF.

The chain joins TRBV7-3 to TRBJ1-6; D possibly corresponds to TRBD1 (6 bases). Germline V gene data show CDR1 as SGHTA and CDR2 as FQGTGA. Trimming took off 0 bases at V and 7 bases at J, with 10 bases between the two ends. The CDR3 is 15 residues long. This CDR3 reads CASSLTTGANSPLHF. The CDR3 DNA reads TGTGCCAGCAGCTTAACCACGGGGGCCAATTCACCCCTCCACTTT.

The chain has TRBV5-4 and TRBJ1-2, with 11 bases matching TRBD1. J lost 0 bases, V lost 4 bases, and 8 bases had no gene match. CDR1 SGHNT and CDR2 YYREEE come from the germline V gene (reference sequence). The CDR3 extends over 17 amino acids. The CDR3 protein is CASSKGQGANPNYGYTF. The CDR3 nucleotides are TGTGCCAGCAGCAAAGGACAGGGGGCTAATCCTAACTATGGCTACACCTTC.

V gene TRBV11-1 combines with J gene TRBJ1-3, with D unresolved. The CDR3 consists of 12 residues. Germline CDR1 reads SGHAT; CDR2 reads FQDESV (reference sequence). Between the trimmed V and J ends, which lost 3 bases and 4 bases, there was a span of 4 bases. Written as DNA, the CDR3 is TGTGCCAGCAGCTTTTCCGGAAACACCATATATTTT. Translating gives CASSFSGNTIYF.

The J gene is TRBJ1-6, the V gene TRBV15; D not certain. There are 14 residues in the CDR3. V was trimmed by 0 bases and J by 8 bases, leaving 8 bases between them. Germline V gene lookup returns CDR1 LNHNV and CDR2 YYDKDF (reference sequence). The chain's CDR3 is CATSRDRPHSPLHF. CDR3 in DNA: TGTGCCACCAGCAGAGATAGACCACATTCACCCCTCCACTTT.

This chain links TRBV5-1 with TRBJ2-7; the D gene is possibly TRBD1 (5 bases). Germline V gene data show CDR1 as SGHRS and CDR2 as YFSETQ. CDR3 length equals 13 residues. The germline V and J ends were trimmed by 0 bases and 5 bases, with 9 bases remaining between them. CDR3: CASSLVPGNEQYF. The CDR3 nucleotides read TGCGCCAGCAGCTTGGTGCCAGGGAACGAGCAGTACTTC.

The chain carries TRBV11-2 and TRBJ1-5; weak D call: TRBD1 (5 bases). The V end was cut by 5 bases, the J end by 2 bases, with 16 bases between. The CDR3 has 16 amino acids. CDR1 is SGHAT, CDR2 FQNNGV, per germline. The CDR3: CASSEGPPFGNQPQHF. CDR3 nucleotides: TGTGCCAGCAGCGAGGGGCCCCCTTTCGGCAATCAGCCCCAGCATTTT.

The chain joins TRBV7-9 to TRBJ2-3; 11 nucleotides align to TRBD2. The V gene end was trimmed by 1 base and the J gene end by 4 bases; junction bases not matched to a gene: 10. The germline gives CDR1 SEHNR, CDR2 FQNEAQ (reference sequence). The CDR3 contains 18 residues. In DNA form, the CDR3 reads TGTGCCAGCAGCTTAGAACTAGCGGGAGAGGACGTGGCAGATACGCAGTATTTT. Translated, it gives CASSLELAGEDVADTQYF.

V gene TRBV16 combines with J gene TRBJ2-7; D is unclear. V shed 0 bases and J shed 7 bases, with 10 bases lying between them. CDR3 length equals 13 residues. Germline CDR1 reads KGHSY; CDR2 reads FQNENV. CDR3 nucleotide sequence: TGTGCCAGCAGCCAATCTGGCGGAAAGGAGCAGTACTTC. Translating it yields CASSQSGGKEQYF.